This TCR beta chain was captured by sequencing in a study of T-cell memory formation after mild COVID-19. Study-wide results and caveats: A balance of CD4 and CD8 characterized clones contracting day 15 to 85, whereas later expanders leaned CD4+. Among contracting clones, CD4+ were mainly CM/EM and CD8+ enriched in EMRA. Pre-infection memory held some responding clones, suggesting pre-existing cross-reactive T cells responded.

With regard to this clonotype: What it recognizes is unknown.

Germline loops: CDR1 DFQATT, CDR2 SNEGSKA (reference sequence). The CDR3 is 13 residues long. The ends lost 3 bases at V and 0 bases at J; junction bases unmatched: 2. MiXCR, applied by TCRdb to the 5' RACE reads, yields one record per CDR3 protein. The sample shows around 180,000 distinct CDR3 sequences, 15% to 20% of them seen only once. This sequence joins TRBV20-1 and TRBJ2-7; 7 bases fit TRBD2. The TCR was taken from an adult woman who had mild COVID-19 (a few samples of this study predate the infection). Cell type and time point are not known. The sequenced sample consisted of PBMCs or a T cell subset sorted from them (not recorded which). The CDR3 spells CSASTGGSYEQYF. The CDR3 DNA is TGCAGTGCTAGTACGGGGGGCTCCTACGAGCAGTACTTC.